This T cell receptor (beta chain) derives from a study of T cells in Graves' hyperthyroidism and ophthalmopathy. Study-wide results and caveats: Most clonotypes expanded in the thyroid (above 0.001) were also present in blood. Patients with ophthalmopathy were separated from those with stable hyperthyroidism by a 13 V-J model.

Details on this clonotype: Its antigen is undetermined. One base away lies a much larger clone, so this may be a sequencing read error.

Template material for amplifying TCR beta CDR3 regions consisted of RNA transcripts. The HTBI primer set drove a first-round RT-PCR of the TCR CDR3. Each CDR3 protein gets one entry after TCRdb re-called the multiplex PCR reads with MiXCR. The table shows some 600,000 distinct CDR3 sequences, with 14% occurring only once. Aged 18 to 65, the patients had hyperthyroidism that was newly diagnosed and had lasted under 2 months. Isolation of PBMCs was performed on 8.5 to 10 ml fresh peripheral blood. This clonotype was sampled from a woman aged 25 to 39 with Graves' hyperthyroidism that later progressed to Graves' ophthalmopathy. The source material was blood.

The CDR3 nucleotides are TGTGCCAGCAGTTTCCTCCTAGTTATCCAAGAGACCCAGTACTTC. Translating gives CASSFLLVIQETQYF. This chain uses TRBV6-9 with TRBJ2-5; the D is unclear. The germline V gene has CDR1 MNHGY and CDR2 SVAAGI. The CDR3 runs to 15 residues. V was shortened by 4 bases and J by 1 base, with 13 bases between the two germline ends.